These 18 T cell receptor gamma chains share one sample of origin, sequenced in a study of Vδ1+ human thymocytes. Study-wide findings and caveats: Highly polyclonal TRG and TRD repertoires with Gaussian CDR3 length distributions appeared in thymus.

Sequences come from RNA converted to cDNA by reverse transcription. The CDR3 regions were amplified by multiplex PCR from V-gene primers to a constant-region primer. TCRdb redid the clone calls on the multiplex PCR reads with CATT. The sample carries tens of thousands of gamma-chain clones, about 18% recorded once. For these receptors, no antigen is known. Specimen: Vdelta1+ gamma-delta thymocytes from the thymus. Regarding subset: FACS-sorted CD3+ TCRalphabeta- TCRVdelta1+ TCRVdelta2- thymocytes. The receptors stem from a boy under two years old who had congenital heart surgery.

This clone is judged medium-sized. The same CDR3 can be traced to other DNA sequences in this sample. The chain recombines TRGV9 with TRGJ1 or TRGJ2. Germline CDR1 is GITISATS and CDR2 is ISYDGTV (reference sequence). This CDR3 has 13 amino acids. The V segment lost 3 bases and the J segment 0 bases; nucleotides outside the gene matches: 2. As DNA, the CDR3 is TGTGCCTTGTGGGAGCCGAATTATTATAAGAAACTCTTT. This sequence encodes CALWEPNYYKKLF.

This chain links TRGV9 with TRGJ1 or TRGJ2. This CDR3 contains 15 residues. Germline V gene data show CDR1 as GITISATS and CDR2 as ISYDGTV (reference sequence). The V gene end was trimmed by 0 bases and the J gene end by 3 bases; junction bases not matched to a gene: 8. This chain's CDR3 is CALWEVRFPYYKKLF. The CDR3 bases are TGTGCCTTGTGGGAGGTGCGCTTCCCTTATTATAAGAAACTCTTT.

The V and J genes are TRGV9 and TRGJ1 or TRGJ2. This CDR3 is built from 9 residues. Germline V gene data show CDR1 as GITISATS and CDR2 as ISYDGTV (reference sequence). With 2 bases clipped from V and 14 bases from J, the junction kept 3 bases outside the gene matches. CDR3 DNA sequence: TGTGCCTTGTGGGAGGAGGAACTCTTT. It encodes CALWEEELF.

The chain employs TRGV9 and TRGJP2. Germline V gene sequence: CDR1 GITISATS, CDR2 ISYDGTV (reference sequence). The ends lost 2 bases at V and 8 bases at J; junction bases unmatched: 11. CDR3 length: 15 residues. This chain's CDR3 is CALWEGKPFDWIKTF. The CDR3 coding sequence is TGTGCCTTGTGGGAGGGGAAACCTTTCGATTGGATCAAGACGTTT.

This clone was seen a few times. The chain uses TRGV2 and TRGJ1 or TRGJ2. Germline V CDR1 and CDR2: EGSNGY, YDSYNSKV. The V segment lost 12 bases and the J segment 4 bases; nucleotides outside the gene matches: 9. This CDR3 is 11 amino acids long. The CDR3 reads CAPQSYYKKLF. The CDR3 DNA is TGTGCCCCCCAGAGCTATTATAAGAAACTCTTT.

In regard to this clone: Germline and junction disagree at one end, which may indicate a read error. The V and J genes are TRGV4 and TRGJP2. Germline CDR1 EGSTGY, CDR2 YDSYTSSV. The CDR3 totals 15 residues. The CDR3 loop is CATWDGLDGDWIKTF. The CDR3, as DNA: TGTGCCACCTGGGATGGGCTTGATGGTGATTGGATCAAGACGTTC.

This clone occurred a few times. This same CDR3 is encoded by further DNA sequences in the sample. The chain recombines TRGV9 with TRGJP2. Germline CDR1 and CDR2: GITISATS and ISYDGTV (reference sequence). V dropped 9 bases and J dropped 3; count of bases not matched to a gene: 4. The length of the CDR3 is 12 residues. The CDR3 DNA reads as TGTGCCTTGCGGGGTAGTGATTGGATCAAGACGTTT. Its translation: CALRGSDWIKTF.

V gene TRGV8 combines with J gene TRGJ1 or TRGJ2. The germline V gene has CDR1 VENAVY and CDR2 YDSYNSRV. CDR3 size: 11 residues. Trimming removed 6 bases from V and 13 bases from J; junction bases left unmatched: 12. CDR3 in DNA: TGTGCCACCTGGAATGGGCCAACAAAACTCTTT. As protein: CATWNGPTKLF.

This clone ranks as medium-sized. This sample also contains other DNA sequences that code for the same CDR3. This chain joins TRGV9 and TRGJ1 or TRGJ2. The CDR3 is made up of 13 amino acids. Germline-derived CDR1 and CDR2 are GITISATS and ISYDGTV (reference sequence). The ends lost 0 bases at V and 4 bases at J; junction bases unmatched: 3. In nucleotides, the CDR3 is TGTGCCTTGTGGGAGGTGCAATATTATAAGAAACTCTTT. It encodes CALWEVQYYKKLF.

Note on this clone: A single base separates this from a much larger clone, so it may be a read error. This chain connects TRGV9 to TRGJ1 or TRGJ2. Germline V gene sequence: CDR1 GITISATS, CDR2 ISYDGTV (reference sequence). The CDR3 extends over 13 amino acids. The V segment lost 4 bases and the J segment 0 bases; nucleotides outside the gene matches: 3. In nucleotides, the CDR3 is TGTGCCTTGTGGGACGAGAATTATTATAAGAAACTCTTT. It specifies CALWDENYYKKLF.

This chain links TRGV4 with TRGJ1 or TRGJ2. CDR1 is EGSTGY, CDR2 YDSYTSSV, per germline. V dropped 11 bases and J dropped 1; count of bases not matched to a gene: 2. This CDR3 spans 10 amino acids. The CDR3 coding sequence is TGTGCCATCAATTATTATAAGAAACTCTTT. Translated: CAINYYKKLF.

Notes on this clone: This sample also contains other DNA sequences that code for the same CDR3. This sequence joins TRGV5 and TRGJ1 or TRGJ2. The V segment lost 0 bases and the J segment 3 bases; nucleotides outside the gene matches: 5. CDR1 is VINAFY and CDR2 is YDVSNSKD in the germline V gene. The CDR3 consists of 14 residues. As DNA, the CDR3 is TGTGCCACCTGGGACAGGCTTAGTTATTATAAGAAACTCTTT. Amino acid sequence: CATWDRLSYYKKLF.

The table lists this clone with a few counts. The V call is TRGV9, the J call TRGJP2. The V segment lost 4 bases and the J segment 1 base; nucleotides outside the gene matches: 3. This CDR3 is 14 amino acids long. Germline assignment: CDR1 GITISATS and CDR2 ISYDGTV (reference sequence). The CDR3 region is CALWDASSDWIKTF. Written as DNA, the CDR3 is TGTGCCTTGTGGGACGCTAGTAGTGATTGGATCAAGACGTTT.

This clone was counted a few times. The chain is built from TRGV2 and TRGJ1 or TRGJ2. With V trimmed by 0 bases and J by 10 bases, 6 bases remained unmatched. Germline assignment: CDR1 EGSNGY and CDR2 YDSYNSKV. The CDR3 sequence is 12 residues long. DNA of the CDR3: TGTGCCACCTGGGACGGGCGATTCAAGAAACTCTTT. Protein product: CATWDGRFKKLF.

This clone was seen a few times. The chain couples TRGV4 to TRGJ1 or TRGJ2. This CDR3 region has 12 residues. With 5 bases clipped from V and 5 bases from J, the junction kept 6 bases outside the gene matches. Germline loops: CDR1 EGSTGY, CDR2 YDSYTSSV. The CDR3 spells CATWVPNYKKLF. Here the CDR3 DNA reads TGTGCCACCTGGGTGCCAAATTATAAGAAACTCTTT.

Concerning this clone itself: The identical CDR3 is also encoded by other nucleotide sequences in the sample. The V gene is TRGV4, the J gene TRGJ1 or TRGJ2. The CDR3 is made up of 12 amino acids. V was pared by 5 bases and J by 3 bases, with 4 bases of the junction left unmatched. CDR1 and CDR2 (germline): EGSTGY, YDSYTSSV. The CDR3 loop reads CATWGVYYKKLF. The DNA of the CDR3 is TGTGCCACCTGGGGGGTTTATTATAAGAAACTCTTT.

This clone came up a few times. Just one base apart from a much larger clone, this may be a read error. The rearrangement joins TRGV9 to TRGJ1 or TRGJ2. Unmatched junction bases numbered 4, after V lost 0 bases and J lost 8 bases. This CDR3 has 12 residues. Per germline, CDR1 GITISATS and CDR2 ISYDGTV (reference sequence). The CDR3, as DNA: TGTGCCTTGTGGGAGGTGCCTGATAAGAAACTCTTT. Its protein is CALWEVPDKKLF.

Comment on this clone: Mismatch with germline at one junction end may stem from a read error. The chain joins TRGV5 to TRGJ1 or TRGJ2. The CDR3 covers 14 residues. CDR1 and CDR2 (germline): VINAFY, YDVSNSKD. The chain's CDR3 is CATWGRPAYYKKLF. For the CDR3, the DNA is TGTGCCACCTGGGGCAGGCCGGCTTATTATAAGAAACTCTTT.